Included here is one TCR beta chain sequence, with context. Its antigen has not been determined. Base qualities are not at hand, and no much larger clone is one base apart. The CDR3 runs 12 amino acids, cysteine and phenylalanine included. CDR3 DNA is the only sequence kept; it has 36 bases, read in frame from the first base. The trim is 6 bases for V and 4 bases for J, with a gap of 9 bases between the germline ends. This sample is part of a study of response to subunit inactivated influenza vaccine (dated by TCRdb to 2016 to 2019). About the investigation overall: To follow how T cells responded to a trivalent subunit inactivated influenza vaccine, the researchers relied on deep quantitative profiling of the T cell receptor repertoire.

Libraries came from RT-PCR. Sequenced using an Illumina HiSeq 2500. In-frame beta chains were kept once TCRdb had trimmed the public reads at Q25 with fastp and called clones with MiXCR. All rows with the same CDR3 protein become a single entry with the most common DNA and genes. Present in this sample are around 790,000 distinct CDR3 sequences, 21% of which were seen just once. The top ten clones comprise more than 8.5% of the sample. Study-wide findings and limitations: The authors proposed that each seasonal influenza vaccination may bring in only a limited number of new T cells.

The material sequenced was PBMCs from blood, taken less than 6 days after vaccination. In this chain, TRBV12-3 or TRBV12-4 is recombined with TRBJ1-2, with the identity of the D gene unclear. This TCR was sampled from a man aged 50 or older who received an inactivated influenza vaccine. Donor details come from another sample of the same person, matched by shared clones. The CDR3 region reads CASSRLGYGYTF. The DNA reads TGTGCCAGCAGCCGCCTGGGCTATGGCTACACCTTC.